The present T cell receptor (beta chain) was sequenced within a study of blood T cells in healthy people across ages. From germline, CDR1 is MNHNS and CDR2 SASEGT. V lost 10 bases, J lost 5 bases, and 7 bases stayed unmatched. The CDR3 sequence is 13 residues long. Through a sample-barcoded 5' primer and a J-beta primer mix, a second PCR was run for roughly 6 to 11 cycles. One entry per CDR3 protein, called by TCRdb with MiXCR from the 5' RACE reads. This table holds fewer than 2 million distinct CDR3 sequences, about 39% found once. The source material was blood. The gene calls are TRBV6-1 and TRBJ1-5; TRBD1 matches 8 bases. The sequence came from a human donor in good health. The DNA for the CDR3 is TGTGCCACCCAGGACAGGGTAGATCAGCCCCAGCATTTT. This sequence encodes CATQDRVDQPQHF.